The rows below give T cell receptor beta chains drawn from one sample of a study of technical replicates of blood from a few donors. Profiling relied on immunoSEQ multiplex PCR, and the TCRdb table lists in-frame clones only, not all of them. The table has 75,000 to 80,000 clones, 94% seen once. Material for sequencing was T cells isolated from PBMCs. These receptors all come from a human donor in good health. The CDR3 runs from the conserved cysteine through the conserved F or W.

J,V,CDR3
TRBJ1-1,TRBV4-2,CASSRRETANTEAFF
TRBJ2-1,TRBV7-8,CASSPESGISYNEQFF
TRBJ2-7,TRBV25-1,CASSSPGVYEQYF
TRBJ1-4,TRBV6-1,CASLDRGRGKLFF
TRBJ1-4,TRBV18,CASSPQRANEKLFF
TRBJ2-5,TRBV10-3,CAISELVRGLEETQYF
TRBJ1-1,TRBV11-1,CASSFGYSQIMNTEAFF
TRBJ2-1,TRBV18,CASSPPGQRVTYNEQFF
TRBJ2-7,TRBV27,CASSFMAADYEQYF
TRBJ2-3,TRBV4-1,CASSQGTVTDTQYF
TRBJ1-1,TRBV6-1,CASTRGSSPEAFF
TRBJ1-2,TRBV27,CASSSRGLGGYTF
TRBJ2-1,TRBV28,CATGLAGGNEQFF
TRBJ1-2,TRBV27,CASSLTFEGSGYTF
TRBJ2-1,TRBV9,CASSVAGVALYNEQFF
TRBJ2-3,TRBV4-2,CASSRFAPADTQYF
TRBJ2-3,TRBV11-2,CASSTGIGDTQYF
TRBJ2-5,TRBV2,CASSETGRGRETQYF
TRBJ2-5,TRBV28,CASAQGRQETQYF
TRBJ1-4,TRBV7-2,CASSVRQVSSEKLFF
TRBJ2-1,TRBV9,CASSVAGQVAYNEQFF
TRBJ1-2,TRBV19,CASIGQRRDSTNYGYTF
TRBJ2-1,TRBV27,CASSFRREPFPDEQFF
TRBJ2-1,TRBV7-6,CASSLMGEGYNEQFF
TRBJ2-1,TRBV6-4,CASSVDSGNYNEQFF
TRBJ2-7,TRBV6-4,CASSQLAGGPWEQYF
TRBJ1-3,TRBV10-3,CAISQATSSGNTIYF
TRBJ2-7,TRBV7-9,CASSPGLLYEQYF
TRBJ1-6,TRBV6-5,CASGLLDRRNSPLHF
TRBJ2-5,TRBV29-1,CSFQTGAYQETQYF
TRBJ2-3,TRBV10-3,CAISGRQGGTDTQYF